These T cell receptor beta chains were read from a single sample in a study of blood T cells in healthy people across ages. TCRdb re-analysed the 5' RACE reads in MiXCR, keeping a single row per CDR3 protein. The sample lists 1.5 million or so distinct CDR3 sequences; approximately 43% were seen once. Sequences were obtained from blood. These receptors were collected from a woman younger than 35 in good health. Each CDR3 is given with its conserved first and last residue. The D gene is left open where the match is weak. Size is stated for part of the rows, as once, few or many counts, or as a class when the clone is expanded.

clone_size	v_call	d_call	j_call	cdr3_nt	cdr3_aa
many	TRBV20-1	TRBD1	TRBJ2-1	TGCAGTGCTAGAGGGAATGGACAGGGGGCCTACAATGAGCAGTTCTTC	CSARGNGQGAYNEQFF
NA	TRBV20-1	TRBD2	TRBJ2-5	TGCAGTGCTAGAATTAGCGGGACGGCGGGCGCCCAGTACTTC	CSARISGTAGAQYF
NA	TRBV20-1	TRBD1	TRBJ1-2	TGCACCGGAGGCCCCGCCCTGGGACAGGGGATCAGAGTAGACTATGGCTACACCTTC	CTGGPALGQGIRVDYGYTF
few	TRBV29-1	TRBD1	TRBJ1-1	TGCAGCGGTTGGACAGGGGGGAACACTGAAGCTTTCTTT	CSGWTGGNTEAFF
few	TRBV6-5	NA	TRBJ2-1	TGTGCCAGCAGGGTAACAGGGACCAATGAGCAGTTCTTC	CASRVTGTNEQFF
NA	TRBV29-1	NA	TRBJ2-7	TGCAGCGTTGAGGAGCGCAGATACAATGAGCAGTACTTC	CSVEERRYNEQYF
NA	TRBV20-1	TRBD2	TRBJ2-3	TGCAGTGCTAGTTGGGCGGGGGGGCCGCCAGATACGCAGTATTTT	CSASWAGGPPDTQYF
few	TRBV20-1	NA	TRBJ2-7	TGCAGTGCTTGGACTGGGAACGAGCAGTACTTC	CSAWTGNEQYF
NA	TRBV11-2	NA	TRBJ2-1	TGTGCCAGCAGTGGACTAACCTCCTACAATGAGCAGTTCTTC	CASSGLTSYNEQFF
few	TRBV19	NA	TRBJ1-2	TGTGCCAGTCCTCAGTCAAACCGGGACACTCCCTCTAACTATGGCTACACCTTC	CASPQSNRDTPSNYGYTF
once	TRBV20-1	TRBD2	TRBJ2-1	TGCAGTGCTCAAAGCGGGGGGGCGTACGAGCAGTTCTTC	CSAQSGGAYEQFF
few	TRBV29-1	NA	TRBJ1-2	TGCAGCGTTGAGGGACTTGATGGCTACACCTTC	CSVEGLDGYTF
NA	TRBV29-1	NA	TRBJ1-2	TGCAGCGTTGAAGTGACAAATGGCTACACCTTC	CSVEVTNGYTF
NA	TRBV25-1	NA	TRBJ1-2	TGTGCCAGCAGTGAAGGGGGGGAAGCTAACTATGGCTACACCTTC	CASSEGGEANYGYTF
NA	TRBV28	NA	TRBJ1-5	TGTGCCAGCAATCGGCAAACAGGGAGGCAAAATCAGCCCCAGCATTTT	CASNRQTGRQNQPQHF
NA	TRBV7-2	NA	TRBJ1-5	TGTGCCAGCAGCTTAATGCGGAACAATCAGCCCCAGCATTTT	CASSLMRNNQPQHF
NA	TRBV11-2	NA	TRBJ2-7	TGTGCCAGCAGCTTATTTCAAGGGACCGAACAGTACTTC	CASSLFQGTEQYF
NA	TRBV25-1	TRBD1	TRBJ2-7	TGTGCCAGCAGTGCCGGGACAGGGATTAACGAGCAGTACTTC	CASSAGTGINEQYF
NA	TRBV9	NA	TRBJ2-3	TGTGCCAGCAGCTCCAGTGTTGACCCTGGCACAGATACGCAGTATTTT	CASSSSVDPGTDTQYF
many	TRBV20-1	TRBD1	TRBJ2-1	TGCAGTACGGATACAGGGGTCTACAATGAGCAGTTCTTC	CSTDTGVYNEQFF